This T cell receptor beta chain is drawn from a study of shared clonotypes between healthy human individuals. The protocol was immunoSEQ multiplex PCR, while the TCRdb copy is restricted to in-frame clones and leaves out a portion. Found here are approximately 1.5 million clones, about 98% of them singletons; the top ten hold about 0.4%. The source is a man aged 25 to 40 in good health. Sequencing was done on a sample of naive CD4+ T cells sorted from blood. Subset: CD45RA+ positively selected.

This CDR3 reads CASSPQGIVEAFF. For the CDR3, the DNA is TGTGCCAGCAGCCCCCAGGGTATCGTTGAAGCTTTCTTT. V usage is TRBV7-9 and J usage is TRBJ1-1, with D possibly being TRBD1 (5 bases). This CDR3 spans 13 amino acids. Trimming removed 5 bases at V and 7 bases at J, with 14 bases between. Germline V gene lookup returns CDR1 SEHNR and CDR2 FQNEAQ (reference sequence).